Listed below are T cell receptor beta chains from one sample, sequenced in a study of Graves' ophthalmopathy and Graves' hyperthyroidism. MiXCR was run by TCRdb on the multiplex PCR reads, yielding one entry per CDR3 protein. The sample gives over a million distinct CDR3 sequences, roughly 35% of which show up once; 8.5% to 14% is in the top ten. Material for sequencing was peripheral blood or thyroid tissue (not recorded which). These receptors were collected from an adult man with Graves' hyperthyroidism. Both conserved end residues are part of each CDR3. D genes are given only for firm matches. Not all rows give a size; the values are once, few, many and, for expanded clones, a class.

d_call,clone_size,v_call,j_call,cdr3_aa,cdr3_nt
TRBD1,many,TRBV29-1,TRBJ1-2,CSARTGEGYGYTF,TGCAGCGCCCGGACAGGGGAAGGCTATGGCTACACCTTC
NA,many,TRBV7-9,TRBJ1-4,CASSLRTEKLFF,TGTGCCAGCAGCTTACGTACTGAAAAACTGTTTTTT
TRBD1,NA,TRBV19,TRBJ2-7,CASSIGTGSEQYF,TGTGCCAGTAGTATCGGGACAGGCTCTGAGCAGTACTTC
NA,many,TRBV10-2,TRBJ1-2,CASTDTGLYTF,TGCGCCAGTACAGATACAGGCTTGTACACCTTC
NA,many,TRBV7-8,TRBJ1-2,CASSLAPGHTDGYTF,TGTGCCAGCAGCTTAGCCCCAGGGCATACCGATGGCTACACCTTC
NA,many,TRBV29-1,TRBJ1-5,CSVELGVNQPQHF,TGCAGCGTTGAATTAGGCGTAAATCAGCCCCAGCATTTT
NA,many,TRBV11-2,TRBJ2-5,CASSLGTLRETQYF,TGTGCCAGCAGCCTTGGGACCCTTCGAGAGACCCAGTACTTC
NA,many,TRBV7-2,TRBJ2-6,CASSSPNAPGANVLTF,TGTGCCAGCAGCTCTCCCAACGCCCCTGGGGCCAACGTCCTGACTTTC
TRBD2,NA,TRBV6-2/TRBV6-3,TRBJ2-1,CASTPGLAGDQFF,TGTGCCAGCACCCCGGGACTAGCGGGAGACCAGTTCTTC
TRBD1,many,TRBV7-2,TRBJ1-1,CASSLPGTANTEAFF,TGTGCCAGCAGCCTGCCCGGGACAGCAAACACTGAAGCTTTCTTT
NA,NA,TRBV5-1,TRBJ1-1,CASSLVSRQRNTEAFF,TGCGCCAGCAGCTTGGTATCGAGACAGAGGAACACTGAAGCTTTCTTT
NA,NA,TRBV5-8,TRBJ2-7,CASSLGTEMSYEQYF,TGTGCCAGCAGCTTGGGGACGGAAATGAGCTACGAGCAGTACTTC
TRBD1,many,TRBV5-1,TRBJ2-7,CASSKWGDRTSYEQYF,TGCGCCAGCAGCAAGTGGGGGGACAGGACCTCCTACGAGCAGTACTTC
NA,NA,TRBV10-3,TRBJ2-6,CAIAEGASVLTF,TGTGCCATCGCGGAAGGGGCTAGCGTCCTGACTTTC
NA,NA,TRBV25-1,TRBJ2-3,CASSLGPESDSGTDTQYF,TGTGCCAGCAGCTTAGGGCCGGAGAGTGATTCTGGCACAGATACGCAGTATTTT
NA,NA,TRBV11-3,TRBJ2-2,CASSPWGGQRDTGELFF,TGTGCCAGCAGCCCTTGGGGGGGCCAGCGTGACACCGGGGAGCTGTTTTTT
TRBD2,NA,TRBV6-8,TRBJ2-2,CASSYSGLAGGTGELFF,TGTGCCAGCAGTTACTCCGGACTAGCGGGAGGAACCGGGGAGCTGTTTTTT
TRBD1,many,TRBV7-3,TRBJ2-7,CASSWDRLEEQYF,TGTGCCAGCAGCTGGGACAGGCTTGAAGAGCAGTACTTC
NA,NA,TRBV5-1,TRBJ1-6,CASSPTPTDNSPLHF,TGCGCCAGCAGCCCTACCCCGACAGATAATTCACCCCTCCACTTT
TRBD1,many,TRBV15,TRBJ1-3,CATSRGTGFGNTIYF,TGTGCCACCAGCAGAGGGACAGGGTTCGGAAACACCATATATTTT
NA,NA,TRBV20-1,TRBJ1-3,CSAQSGGHSSGNTIYF,TGCAGTGCACAAAGTGGGGGACACAGCTCTGGAAACACCATATATTTT
NA,NA,TRBV15,TRBJ1-2,CAWRTLGGYGYTF,TGTGCCTGGAGGACCCTAGGGGGATATGGCTACACCTTC
NA,few,TRBV7-2,TRBJ1-1,CASSPSVVTEAFF,TGTGCCAGCAGCCCTAGCGTGGTCACTGAAGCTTTCTTT
TRBD1,many,TRBV7-9,TRBJ1-1,CASSSLSRGLAEAFF,TGTGCCAGCAGCTCGCTGTCCAGGGGGCTGGCTGAAGCTTTCTTT
TRBD1,few,TRBV5-1,TRBJ2-7,CASSQANRDRQDEQYF,TGCGCCAGCAGCCAAGCGAACCGGGACAGGCAGGACGAGCAGTACTTC
TRBD1,NA,TRBV10-2,TRBJ2-7,CTSRSDRGSHEQYF,TGCACCAGCAGGTCAGACAGGGGAAGTCACGAGCAGTACTTC
NA,NA,TRBV10-3,TRBJ2-7,CASSYTLTGAVAYEQYF,TGTGCCAGCAGCTATACCCTCACTGGGGCGGTCGCCTACGAGCAGTACTTC
NA,NA,TRBV6-5,TRBJ2-2,CASSYSTGGELFF,TGTGCCAGCAGTTACTCTACAGGCGGGGAGCTGTTTTTT
TRBD1,NA,TRBV10-2,TRBJ2-5,CASSERGTGRSETQYF,TGCGCCAGCAGTGAGAGGGGGACAGGGAGATCCGAGACCCAGTACTTC
NA,few,TRBV4-3,TRBJ1-3,CASSQGGGRGASGNTIYF,TGCGCCAGCAGCCAAGGGGGAGGTAGGGGCGCCTCTGGAAACACCATATATTTT
NA,many,TRBV7-2,TRBJ1-2,CASSLQGRRGYTF,TGTGCCAGCAGCTTGCAGGGAAGGCGCGGCTACACCTTC
NA,many,TRBV5-1,TRBJ1-4,CASSLGQTSGEKLFF,TGCGCCAGCAGCTTGGGCCAGACCTCTGGTGAAAAACTGTTTTTT
TRBD1,many,TRBV11-2,TRBJ1-2,CASSSDQGARGYTF,TGTGCCAGCAGCTCAGATCAGGGGGCGCGGGGCTACACCTTC
TRBD2,NA,TRBV7-2,TRBJ2-7,CASSLAASGRGYEQYF,TGTGCCAGCAGCTTAGCAGCTAGCGGGAGGGGCTACGAGCAGTACTTC
TRBD1,NA,TRBV27,TRBJ1-6,CASAPGQGSPPLHF,TGTGCCAGCGCACCGGGACAGGGAAGTCCACCCCTCCACTTT
NA,NA,TRBV7-9,TRBJ2-7,CASSSIRPSYEQYF,TGTGCCAGCAGCTCCATTCGCCCATCGTACGAGCAGTACTTC
NA,many,TRBV12-3/TRBV12-4,TRBJ2-7,CASSLARPYEQYF,TGTGCCAGCAGTTTAGCCAGACCTTACGAGCAGTACTTC
NA,few,TRBV6-5,TRBJ2-7,CASSYSVGSNPYEQYF,TGTGCCAGCAGTTACTCGGTGGGTTCTAACCCCTACGAGCAGTACTTC
NA,many,TRBV19,TRBJ1-2,CASSIGHHGYTF,TGTGCCAGTAGTATAGGACATCACGGCTACACCTTC
NA,NA,TRBV29-1,TRBJ1-3,CSVEAVRTAGNTIYF,TGCAGCGTTGAAGCGGTAAGGACGGCTGGAAACACCATATATTTT
NA,NA,TRBV29-1,TRBJ1-1,CSVESIRTANTEAFF,TGCAGCGTTGAATCAATCAGGACAGCGAACACTGAAGCTTTCTTT
NA,NA,TRBV10-3,TRBJ2-3,CAISLSWSTDTQYF,TGTGCCATCAGCCTTAGCTGGAGCACAGATACGCAGTATTTT
NA,many,TRBV19,TRBJ2-5,CASKRGSGRETQYF,TGTGCCAGCAAAAGGGGGTCAGGGAGAGAGACCCAGTACTTC
NA,few,TRBV9,TRBJ2-3,CASSPGPFTDTQYF,TGTGCCAGCAGCCCCGGGCCCTTCACAGATACGCAGTATTTT
NA,NA,TRBV4-3,TRBJ2-6,CASSPHSGSGANVLTF,TGCGCCAGCAGCCCGCACAGCGGCTCTGGGGCCAACGTCCTGACTTTC
NA,few,TRBV29-1,TRBJ2-5,CSAAGSPYQETQYF,TGCAGCGCCGCGGGTAGTCCGTACCAAGAGACCCAGTACTTC
NA,NA,TRBV7-9,TRBJ2-7,CASSFYPLAHSYEQYF,TGTGCCAGCAGCTTCTACCCCTTAGCACACTCCTACGAGCAGTACTTC
NA,NA,TRBV10-2,TRBJ1-5,CASSESLGDQRSNQPQHF,TGCGCCAGCAGTGAGTCATTAGGGGACCAGCGAAGCAATCAGCCCCAGCATTTT